These 8 T cell receptor beta chains were sequenced from one sample in a study of regulatory T cells in long-lasting Graves disease. iRepertoire HTBI primers and Arm-PCR of CDR3 regions built TCR beta libraries. TCRdb redid the calling of the multiplex PCR reads with MiXCR, one entry per CDR3 protein. Found here are approximately 250,000 distinct CDR3 sequences, about a sixth of them singletons; the top ten hold over 20%. As to time point: newly diagnosed GD, antithyroid drugs for less than 3 months. Preparation of the TCR library used RNA extracted from PBMCs. Specimen: peripheral blood mononuclear cells (PBMCs), collected at new diagnosis, from a patient treated with antithyroid drugs. These receptors were collected from a female donor with Graves disease.

In this sample, this clonotype turned up many times. The J gene is TRBJ2-1, the V gene TRBV11-3, with 9 bases lining up with TRBD2. Looked up from germline, CDR1 is SGHNT and CDR2 is YENEEA. This CDR3 has 12 amino acids. V lost 5 bases, J lost 13 bases, and 6 bases stayed unmatched. This CDR3 is CASSPSGKAQFF. CDR3 bases: TGTGCCAGCAGCCCTAGCGGGAAAGCCCAGTTCTTC.

In this sample, this clonotype turned up many times. V usage is TRBV7-9 and J usage is TRBJ1-2; D call uncertain. The CDR3 spans 12 residues. Germline V lookup: CDR1 SEHNR, CDR2 FQNEAQ (reference sequence). The V end was cut by 0 bases, the J end by 8 bases, with 7 bases between. In DNA, the CDR3 is TGTGCCAGCAGCTTAGCGGGGTACGGCTACACCTTC. It specifies CASSLAGYGYTF.

This clonotype was seen at least ten times. The chain uses TRBV19 and TRBJ1-2; a weak D match, TRBD1 (6 bases). This CDR3 is built from 16 residues. The V end was cut by 0 bases, the J end by 0 bases, with 11 bases between. The germline V gene encodes CDR1 LNHDA and CDR2 SQIVND (reference sequence). CDR3 sequence (DNA): TGTGCCAGTAGTATAGACCGCGGACAGACTAACTATGGCTACACCTTC. Protein product: CASSIDRGQTNYGYTF.

The chain is built from TRBV20-1 and TRBJ2-7; D is uncertain. The CDR3 has 12 amino acids. V gave up 2 bases and J gave up 1 base, with 6 bases separating them. Germline loops: CDR1 DFQATT, CDR2 SNEGSKA (reference sequence). The CDR3: CSARSASYEQYF. The DNA for the CDR3 is TGCAGTGCTAGATCAGCGTCCTACGAGCAGTACTTC.

This clonotype has ten or more counts. V usage is TRBV20-1 and J usage is TRBJ2-3, with 8 bases matching TRBD2. The CDR3 extends over 13 amino acids. Per the germline V gene, CDR1 is DFQATT and CDR2 is SNEGSKA (reference sequence). With V trimmed by 6 bases and J by 4 bases, 6 bases remained unmatched. CDR3 protein: CSAHSGNADTQYF. CDR3 bases: TGCAGTGCCCATAGCGGGAACGCAGATACGCAGTATTTT.

The chain has TRBV7-9 and TRBJ1-1, with TRBD1 as a possible D gene (6 bases). The CDR3 is 14 residues long. Germline V CDR1 and CDR2: SEHNR, FQNEAQ (reference sequence). V gave up 3 bases and J gave up 7 bases, with 15 bases separating them. The CDR3 region is CASSLSTGGLEAFF. The CDR3 nucleotides read TGTGCCAGCAGCTTGTCAACCGGGGGGCTTGAAGCTTTCTTT. Full variable domain (remainder filled in from reference TRBV7-9 and TRBJ1-1): DTGVSQNPRHKITKRGQNVTFRCDPISEHNRLYWYRQTLGQGPEFLTYFQNEAQLEKSRLLSDRFSAERPKGSFSTLEIQRTEQGDSAMYLCASSLSTGGLEAFFGQGTRLTVV.

This clonotype came up many times. This chain uses TRBV7-2 with TRBJ2-1; 8 bases agree with TRBD2. The J segment lost 2 bases and the V segment lost 5 bases, leaving 8 bases of the junction unmatched. Germline assignment: CDR1 SGHTA and CDR2 FQGNSA. The CDR3 extends over 16 amino acids. The CDR3 reads CASSPEGGRTYNEQFF. CDR3 sequence (DNA): TGTGCCAGCAGCCCCGAGGGCGGGAGGACCTACAATGAGCAGTTCTTC.

The gene calls are TRBV15 and TRBJ2-7; D is possibly TRBD2 (6 bases). The CDR3 is 15 amino acids. Germline V lookup: CDR1 LNHNV, CDR2 YYDKDF (reference sequence). Trimming stripped 1 base from V and 5 bases from J, with 15 bases between. The CDR3 DNA sequence: TGTGCCACCAGCAGAGCGTGGGTGGAGGGGAACGAGCAGTACTTC. It codes for CATSRAWVEGNEQYF.